Listed below are T cell receptor beta chains from one sample, sequenced in a study of blood T cell repertoires in COVID-19. Repertoires were generated with immunoSEQ multiplex PCR, while TCRdb's copy carries only in-frame clones and drops some. Altogether around 180,000 clones are present, about 82% being singletons, with the ten largest covering over 7.5%. Sequences were obtained from PBMCs or T cells enriched from blood (not recorded which). Source of these receptors: a woman younger than 45 who had recovered from COVID-19. The CDR3 runs from the conserved cysteine through the conserved F or W. D genes are given only for firm matches. Clone size, where shown, is once, few, many, or a class for clones that have expanded.

clone size: .; D gene: .; V gene: TRBV25-1; J gene: TRBJ2-1; CDR3 protein: CASGFSYNEQFF; CDR3 DNA: TGTGCCAGCGGCTTCAGCTACAATGAGCAGTTCTTC
clone size: .; D gene: .; V gene: TRBV28; J gene: TRBJ2-1; CDR3 protein: CASKGSSSSYNEQFF; CDR3 DNA: TGTGCCAGCAAAGGTAGCTCCAGCTCCTACAATGAGCAGTTCTTC
clone size: once; D gene: .; V gene: TRBV11-2; J gene: TRBJ2-7; CDR3 protein: CASSRRMGRDFDEQYF; CDR3 DNA: TGTGCCAGCAGCCGAAGGATGGGCCGGGACTTTGACGAGCAGTACTTC
clone size: .; D gene: TRBD1; V gene: TRBV29-1; J gene: TRBJ2-1; CDR3 protein: CSVERQGVYNEQFF; CDR3 DNA: TGCAGCGTTGAACGGCAGGGGGTCTACAATGAGCAGTTCTTC
clone size: .; D gene: .; V gene: TRBV30; J gene: TRBJ2-1; CDR3 protein: CAWSQASDNEQFF; CDR3 DNA: TGTGCCTGGAGCCAGGCCAGTGACAATGAGCAGTTCTTC
clone size: once; D gene: TRBD2; V gene: TRBV5-1; J gene: TRBJ2-1; CDR3 protein: CASSSRLAGEGGEQFF; CDR3 DNA: TGCGCCAGCAGCTCCAGACTAGCGGGAGAGGGTGGTGAGCAGTTCTTC
clone size: .; D gene: TRBD1; V gene: TRBV19; J gene: TRBJ1-5; CDR3 protein: CASTIQGDHQPQHF; CDR3 DNA: TGTGCCAGTACCATCCAGGGGGACCATCAGCCCCAGCATTTT
clone size: .; D gene: .; V gene: TRBV7-3; J gene: TRBJ2-1; CDR3 protein: CASSLIQGLRHNEQFF; CDR3 DNA: TGTGCCAGCAGCTTAATACAGGGTCTTCGCCACAATGAGCAGTTCTTC
clone size: .; D gene: TRBD1; V gene: TRBV27; J gene: TRBJ2-7; CDR3 protein: CASSPGGQGRSEQYF; CDR3 DNA: TGTGCCAGCAGTCCGGGGGGACAGGGTAGGTCCGAGCAGTACTTC
clone size: once; D gene: TRBD1; V gene: TRBV4-2; J gene: TRBJ1-1; CDR3 protein: CASSQPGGVGDTEAFF; CDR3 DNA: TGTGCCAGCAGCCAACCAGGGGGCGTAGGGGACACTGAAGCTTTCTTT
clone size: .; D gene: TRBD2; V gene: TRBV23-1; J gene: TRBJ2-2; CDR3 protein: CAPTSGNTGELFF; CDR3 DNA: TGCGCACCGACTAGCGGGAACACCGGGGAGCTGTTTTTT
clone size: .; D gene: TRBD1; V gene: TRBV5-1; J gene: TRBJ1-1; CDR3 protein: CASSQAGTGMTEAFF; CDR3 DNA: TGCGCCAGCAGTCAAGCCGGGACAGGGATGACTGAAGCTTTCTTT
clone size: .; D gene: TRBD1; V gene: TRBV5-4; J gene: TRBJ2-7; CDR3 protein: CASSYGDRALHEQYF; CDR3 DNA: TGTGCCAGCAGCTACGGGGACAGGGCCCTCCACGAGCAGTACTTC
clone size: .; D gene: .; V gene: TRBV5-8; J gene: TRBJ1-5; CDR3 protein: CASSKFNQGHQHF; CDR3 DNA: TGTGCCAGCAGCAAATTCAACCAGGGGCACCAGCATTTT
clone size: .; D gene: .; V gene: TRBV29-1; J gene: TRBJ1-1; CDR3 protein: CSVIRGVNTEAFF; CDR3 DNA: TGCAGCGTCATCAGGGGAGTGAACACTGAAGCTTTCTTT
clone size: once; D gene: .; V gene: TRBV28; J gene: TRBJ1-3; CDR3 protein: CASSLPIPSGNTIYF; CDR3 DNA: TGTGCCAGCAGTTTACCTATCCCCTCTGGAAACACCATATATTTT
clone size: once; D gene: .; V gene: TRBV30; J gene: TRBJ1-2; CDR3 protein: CAATGLYGYTF; CDR3 DNA: TGTGCCGCCACAGGGTTATATGGCTACACCTTC